The present TCR beta chain was sequenced within a study of T-cell memory formation after mild COVID-19. Amplification by 5'RACE using constant-segment primers produced TCR alpha and TCR beta cDNA libraries that carried sample barcodes and UMIs. TCRdb re-analysed the 5' RACE reads in MiXCR, keeping a single row per CDR3 protein. Among about 290,000 distinct CDR3 sequences listed, approximately 15% were seen once. There are 15 residues in the CDR3. V was clipped by 0 bases and J by 0 bases, with 10 bases between them. The germline V gene encodes CDR1 SGDLS and CDR2 YYNGEE. Study outcomes and limitations: CD4+ bias marked clones expanding day 15 to 37, unlike balanced contracting clones. Clones from the second wave (peaking day 37) had unconfirmed SARS-CoV-2 specificity.

This clonotype was observed many times. Its cognate antigen is unknown. What was sequenced was PBMCs or a T cell subset sorted from them (not recorded which). The V call is TRBV9, the J call TRBJ2-7; D remains unclear. This clonotype originated in a man between 18 and 35 years old who had mild COVID-19 (a few samples of this study predate the infection). Cell type and time point are not known. CDR3 loop: CASSVAAGISYEQYF. The CDR3 nucleotides are TGTGCCAGCAGCGTAGCGGCAGGAATCTCCTACGAGCAGTACTTC.